Shown below are 9 T cell receptor beta chains from a single sample sequenced in a study of shared clonotypes between healthy human individuals. Measured with immunoSEQ multiplex PCR; TCRdb has only the in-frame clones, and not every one. The sample has 2 million to 2.5 million clones; over 90% are singletons. The sequencing sample was made of naive CD4+ T cells from PBMCs. The subset here: CD45RA+ positively selected. These receptors were collected from a man between 18 and 35 years old in good health. Some clones in this sample may be carry-over from other donors' samples.

This clone is a singleton in its sample. V is TRBV6-5 and J is TRBJ2-2, with 7 nucleotides matching TRBD1. The CDR3 contains 14 residues. V trimming: 6 bases; J trimming: 7 bases; junction bases outside the gene matches: 8. The germline CDR1 and CDR2 sequences are MNHEY and SVGAGI. The chain's CDR3 is CASSRRGGHGELFF. CDR3 DNA: TGTGCCAGCAGCCGACGAGGGGGCCACGGGGAGCTGTTTTTT.

The genes are TRBV18 and TRBJ1-1; D remains ambiguous. V lost 0 bases to trimming and J lost 1 base, with 9 bases between them. This CDR3 is built from 15 residues. From germline, CDR1 is KGHSH and CDR2 LQKENI. The CDR3 loop is CASSPPNIGNTEAFF. The DNA of the CDR3 is TGTGCCAGCTCACCACCGAATATCGGGAACACTGAAGCTTTCTTT.

The CDR3 DNA reads as TGTGCCAGCAGTTCAGGGCGGTTGCTAGCGGGAGTACCAGATACGCAGTATTTT. Its translation is CASSSGRLLAGVPDTQYF. The chain employs TRBV7-9 and TRBJ2-3, with 10 bases identical to TRBD2. The J segment lost 4 bases and the V segment lost 6 bases, leaving 16 bases of the junction unmatched. Germline V gene data show CDR1 as SEHNR and CDR2 as FQNEAQ (reference sequence). The CDR3 sequence is 18 residues long.

The CDR3 nucleotides read TGCGCCAGCGGCGCCACAGCGAACACTGAAGCTTTCTTT. Translating it yields CASGATANTEAFF. This chain uses TRBV5-1 with TRBJ1-1; D is unclear. Per germline, CDR1 SGHRS and CDR2 YFSETQ. V gave up 7 bases and J gave up 1 base, with 11 bases separating them. The CDR3 has 13 residues.

The rearrangement links TRBV15 to TRBJ1-1, with D possibly being TRBD1 (6 bases). V was pared by 3 bases and J by 1 base, with 18 bases between. This CDR3 spans 17 amino acids. The germline gives CDR1 LNHNV, CDR2 YYDKDF (reference sequence). Written as DNA, the CDR3 is TGTGCCACCAGCAGGGGGAAGGGGGGCTATACGAACACTGAAGCTTTCTTT. Amino acid sequence: CATSRGKGGYTNTEAFF.

The V call is TRBV29-1, the J call TRBJ1-1; no clear D gene. V was clipped by 8 bases and J by 3 bases, with 19 bases between them. There are 14 residues in the CDR3. Germline values: CDR1 SQVTM, CDR2 ANQGSEA. The CDR3 coding sequence is TGCAGCAACTCTCGTCGCCTTACAGACACTGAAGCTTTCTTT. Protein sequence: CSNSRRLTDTEAFF.

The V gene is TRBV6-4, the J gene TRBJ1-1, with 8 bases matching TRBD1. J was trimmed by 1 base and V by 4 bases; bases with no gene match: 11. This CDR3 comprises 17 residues. The germline CDR1 and CDR2 sequences are MRHNA and SNTAGT. DNA for the CDR3: TGTGCCAGCAGTGCCCAACCCTCCGGGACAGGGAACACTGAAGCTTTCTTT. Its protein product is CASSAQPSGTGNTEAFF.

This chain links TRBV19 with TRBJ2-3; D might be TRBD1 or TRBD2, each matching 5 bases. V was clipped by 1 base and J by 7 bases, with 12 bases between them. In germline, CDR1 is LNHDA, CDR2 SQIVND (reference sequence). CDR3 length: 14 residues. The CDR3 DNA follows: TGTGCCAGTAGTATAGCGGGGACCCCACATACGCAGTATTTT. Encoded protein: CASSIAGTPHTQYF.

Of note for this clone: Other DNA variants within this sample encode the same CDR3. V is TRBV11-3 and J is TRBJ2-1; 9 nucleotides match TRBD1. CDR1 SGHNT and CDR2 YENEEA come from the germline V gene. V lost 5 bases to trimming and J lost 2 bases; unmatched junction nucleotides: 4. The length of the CDR3 is 15 residues. The CDR3 protein is CASSPGQGTYNEQFF. CDR3 nucleotide sequence: TGTGCCAGCAGCCCGGGACAGGGTACCTACAATGAGCAGTTCTTC.